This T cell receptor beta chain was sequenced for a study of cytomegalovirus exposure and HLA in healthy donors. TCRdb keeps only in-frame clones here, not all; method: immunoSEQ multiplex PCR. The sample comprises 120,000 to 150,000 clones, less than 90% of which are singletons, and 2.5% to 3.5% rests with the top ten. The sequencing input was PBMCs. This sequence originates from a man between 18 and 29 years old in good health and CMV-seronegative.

The CDR3 nucleotides read TGTGCCAGCAGCTCAACCTCTCGACAGTACTCTGGAAACACCATATATTTT. Translation gives CASSSTSRQYSGNTIYF. The genes are TRBV7-2 and TRBJ1-3, with D possibly being TRBD1 (5 bases). The CDR3 is made up of 17 amino acids. Trimming stripped 4 bases from V and 0 bases from J, with 16 bases between. The V gene's germline CDR1 is SGHTA and CDR2 FQGNSA.